These 8 T cell receptor beta chains share one sample of origin, sequenced in a study of T cell repertoires in cytomegalovirus infection. These receptors have no identified antigens. MiXCR, applied by TCRdb to the reads, yields one record per CDR3 protein. The sample includes fewer than 30,000 distinct CDR3 sequences, about 19% of them seen just once. The sequenced sample was CD8+ T cells from cultured PBMCs, obtained from culture after CMV antigen stimulation. The receptor set was obtained from a human donor in good health (CMV status not recorded). Some clones in this sample may be carry-over from other donors' samples.

This clonotype was observed many times. V usage is TRBV7-9 and J usage is TRBJ2-2; 8 bases are shared with TRBD1. CDR1 and CDR2 (germline): SEHNR, FQNEAQ (reference sequence). V trimming: 10 bases; J trimming: 3 bases; junction bases outside the gene matches: 7. The length of the CDR3 is 14 residues. CDR3 DNA: TGTGCCATCTGGACAGGGCTGTACACCGGGGAGCTGTTTTTT. Residues: CAIWTGLYTGELFF.

This chain connects TRBV28 to TRBJ2-6; the match to TRBD1 covers 8 bases. V lost 5 bases, J lost 4 bases, and 16 bases stayed unmatched. The CDR3 length is 19 residues. CDR1 is MDHEN, CDR2 SYDVKM, per germline. The CDR3 nucleotides are TGTGCCAGCAGTGGAGGAGCCCTCCAGGGGGCGCCCGGGGCCAACGTCCTGACTTTC. Translating it yields CASSGGALQGAPGANVLTF. Variable domain in full (rest from reference TRBV28 and TRBJ2-6): DVKVTQSSRYLVKRTGEKVFLECVQDMDHENMFWYRQDPGLGLRLIYFSYDVKMKEKGDIPEGYSVSREKKERFSLILESASTNQTSMYLCASSGGALQGAPGANVLTFGAGSRLTVL.

The rearrangement joins TRBV7-8 to TRBJ1-1; no clear D gene. Per the germline V gene, CDR1 is SGHVS and CDR2 is FQNEAQ. Between the trimmed V and J ends, which lost 5 bases and 1 base, there was a span of 8 bases. The CDR3 has 13 amino acids. This CDR3 reads CASSRDTNTEAFF. In nucleotides, the CDR3 is TGTGCCAGCAGCCGGGATACGAACACTGAAGCTTTCTTT.

The V gene is TRBV6-2 or TRBV6-3, the J gene TRBJ2-7, with 8 bases aligning to TRBD2. Looked up from germline, CDR1 is MNHEY and CDR2 is SVGEGT. The V gene end was trimmed by 5 bases and the J gene end by 2 bases; junction bases not matched to a gene: 5. This CDR3 has 14 amino acids. The CDR3 nucleotides read TGTGCCAGCAGTACCCTAGCGGGTACCTACGAGCAGTACTTC. Translating gives CASSTLAGTYEQYF.

This clonotype was detected a few times. The chain couples TRBV19 to TRBJ2-7; D possibly matches TRBD1 or TRBD2 (5 bases each). Trimming shortened V by 1 base and J by 4 bases, and 11 bases separated the two germline ends. Germline assignment: CDR1 LNHDA and CDR2 SQIVND (reference sequence). CDR3 size: 14 residues. The CDR3 spells CASSIGTRGYEQYF. CDR3 nucleotide sequence: TGTGCCAGTAGTATAGGCACTAGGGGATACGAGCAGTACTTC. The full variable domain, with the rest looked up from reference TRBV19 and TRBJ2-7, is DGGITQSPKYLFRKEGQNVTLSCEQNLNHDAMYWYRQDPGQGLRLIYYSQIVNDFQKGDIAEGYSVSREKKESFPLTVTSAQKNPTAFYLCASSIGTRGYEQYFGPGTRLTVT.

This rearrangement joins TRBV19 to TRBJ2-7, with D tentatively TRBD1 (6 bases). The CDR3 length is 15 residues. V lost 5 bases and J lost 0, with 14 bases in between. Germline lookup yields CDR1 LNHDA and CDR2 SQIVND (reference sequence). The CDR3: CASSAQTGSSYEQYF. The CDR3 DNA follows: TGTGCCAGTAGTGCGCAGACAGGTAGCTCCTACGAGCAGTACTTC.

The chain carries TRBV7-2 and TRBJ2-5; 8 bases map to TRBD2. The CDR3 runs to 16 residues. CDR1 SGHTA and CDR2 FQGNSA come from the germline V gene. The V segment lost 1 base and the J segment 4 bases; nucleotides outside the gene matches: 8. Written as DNA, the CDR3 is TGTGCCAGCAGCTTAGAACGAGCGGGGGCCCTAGAGACCCAGTACTTC. Its translation is CASSLERAGALETQYF.

This clonotype was seen only a few times. The chain links TRBV6-5 to TRBJ2-7; no reliable D call. CDR1 MNHEY and CDR2 SVGAGI come from the germline V gene. The V and J ends lost 6 bases and 1 base respectively, with 7 bases between them. The CDR3 runs to 12 residues. The CDR3 sequence is CASRTVSYEQYF. The CDR3 DNA sequence: TGTGCCAGCAGGACTGTTTCCTACGAGCAGTACTTC.